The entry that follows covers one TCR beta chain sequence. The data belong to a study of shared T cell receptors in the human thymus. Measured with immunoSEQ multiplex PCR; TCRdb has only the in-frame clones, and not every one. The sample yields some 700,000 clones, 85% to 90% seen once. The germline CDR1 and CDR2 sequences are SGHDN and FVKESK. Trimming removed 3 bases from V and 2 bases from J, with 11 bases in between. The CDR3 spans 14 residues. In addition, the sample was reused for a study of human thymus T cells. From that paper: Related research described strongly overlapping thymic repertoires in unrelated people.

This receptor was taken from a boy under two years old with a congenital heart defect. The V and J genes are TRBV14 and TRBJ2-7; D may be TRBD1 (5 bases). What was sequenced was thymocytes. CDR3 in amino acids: CASSQQGNAYEQYF. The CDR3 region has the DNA TGTGCCAGCAGCCAGCAGGGAAACGCCTACGAGCAGTACTTC.